A selection of T cell receptor beta chains follows, all from one sample in a study of vaccination and CD4 T cells after COVID-19. Their target antigens are unknown. One entry per CDR3 protein, called by TCRdb with MiXCR from the PCR reads. The sample includes over 10,000 distinct CDR3 sequences, 50% to 60% of them seen just once. This specimen consisted of cultured CD4+ T cells from blood, obtained after SARS-CoV-2 vaccination. The receptors derive from a human donor with COVID-19. Both conserved end residues are part of each CDR3. A D gene is named only where the DNA matches it firmly. The size of a clone is reported for some rows only, either as once, few or many, or as a class for expanded clones.

size: -; V: TRBV29-1; D: TRBD1; J: TRBJ2-5; CDR3: CSVRQGQETQYF; DNA: TGCAGCGTCCGACAGGGACAAGAGACCCAGTACTTC
size: -; V: TRBV6-1; D: -; J: TRBJ1-2; CDR3: CASTETEYYGYTF; DNA: TGTGCCAGCACAGAGACCGAATACTATGGCTACACCTTC
size: -; V: TRBV28; D: TRBD2; J: TRBJ2-5; CDR3: CASSHIAGTPQETQYF; DNA: TGTGCCAGCAGTCATATAGCGGGGACGCCCCAAGAGACCCAGTACTTC
size: -; V: TRBV6-1; D: TRBD2; J: TRBJ2-1; CDR3: CASSRGGGAFEQFF; DNA: TGTGCCAGCAGTCGAGGCGGGGGGGCTTTTGAGCAGTTCTTC
size: -; V: TRBV20-1; D: -; J: TRBJ1-2; CDR3: CSAQNQGSDGYTF; DNA: TGCAGTGCCCAAAATCAGGGGTCGGACGGCTACACCTTC
size: -; V: TRBV20-1; D: -; J: TRBJ1-2; CDR3: CSAITPRGMITGPDSYGYTF; DNA: TGCAGTGCTATTACCCCCCGGGGAATGATAACAGGGCCCGATTCCTATGGCTACACCTTC
size: -; V: TRBV30; D: TRBD1; J: TRBJ1-2; CDR3: CAWSVLGTANYGYTF; DNA: TGTGCCTGGAGTGTACTAGGGACAGCTAACTATGGCTACACCTTC
size: -; V: TRBV20-1; D: -; J: TRBJ2-7; CDR3: CSAQKPTVPYEQYF; DNA: TGCAGTGCCCAAAAGCCGACAGTTCCCTACGAGCAGTACTTC
size: few; V: TRBV7-2; D: -; J: TRBJ1-2; CDR3: CASSLLGSWVYGYTF; DNA: TGTGCCAGCAGCTTATTAGGTTCTTGGGTCTATGGCTACACCTTC
size: few; V: TRBV27; D: -; J: TRBJ1-2; CDR3: CASSLLGQTNYGYTF; DNA: TGTGCCAGCAGTTTACTCGGTCAGACTAACTATGGCTACACCTTC
size: few; V: TRBV24-1; D: -; J: TRBJ1-2; CDR3: CATSDRNSAGYTF; DNA: TGTGCCACCAGTGATCGAAACAGTGCTGGCTACACCTTC
size: -; V: TRBV6-1; D: -; J: TRBJ1-5; CDR3: CASREQSSYNQPQHF; DNA: TGTGCCAGCAGGGAACAGAGCTCATACAATCAGCCCCAGCATTTT
size: -; V: TRBV5-4; D: TRBD1; J: TRBJ2-7; CDR3: CASQVQPGQVAYEQYF; DNA: TGTGCCAGCCAAGTCCAACCGGGACAGGTAGCCTACGAGCAGTACTTC
size: -; V: TRBV24-1; D: -; J: TRBJ1-6; CDR3: CATSVQAPSYNSPLHF; DNA: TGTGCCACCAGTGTTCAGGCGCCGTCCTATAATTCACCCCTCCACTTT
size: -; V: TRBV2; D: TRBD1; J: TRBJ2-2; CDR3: CASNDREGTGELFF; DNA: TGTGCCAGCAACGACAGGGAAGGGACCGGGGAGCTGTTTTTT
size: -; V: TRBV19; D: -; J: TRBJ1-5; CDR3: CASTGREVLGNQPQHF; DNA: TGTGCCAGTACGGGTCGGGAGGTTCTAGGCAATCAGCCCCAGCATTTT
size: few; V: TRBV2; D: TRBD1; J: TRBJ2-5; CDR3: CASGTGGEFGTQYF; DNA: TGTGCCAGCGGGACAGGGGGCGAATTCGGGACCCAGTACTTC
size: -; V: TRBV7-2; D: TRBD1; J: TRBJ2-7; CDR3: CASSLGTAYEQYF; DNA: TGTGCCAGCAGCTTGGGGACAGCCTACGAGCAGTACTTC
size: -; V: TRBV21-1; D: -; J: TRBJ2-7; CDR3: CASSGTGTSGGASYEQYF; DNA: TGTGCCAGCAGCGGCACCGGGACTAGCGGGGGGGCTTCTTACGAGCAGTACTTC
size: few; V: TRBV20-1; D: TRBD1; J: TRBJ2-7; CDR3: CSAIGTGTRDEQYF; DNA: TGCAGTGCTATAGGGACAGGTACTCGGGACGAGCAGTACTTC
size: few; V: TRBV27; D: -; J: TRBJ1-5; CDR3: CASSLESGYNQPQHF; DNA: TGTGCCAGCTCCCTTGAGTCGGGATACAATCAGCCCCAGCATTTT
size: few; V: TRBV19; D: TRBD1; J: TRBJ1-5; CDR3: CASSDLPGQGNQPQHF; DNA: TGTGCCAGTAGCGACCTCCCGGGACAGGGGAATCAGCCCCAGCATTTT
size: few; V: TRBV6-4; D: -; J: TRBJ1-2; CDR3: CASRASGPRGGYTF; DNA: TGTGCCAGCAGGGCTTCCGGGCCTCGGGGTGGCTACACCTTC
size: -; V: TRBV21-1; D: -; J: TRBJ2-7; CDR3: CASSRTASGGWSYEQYF; DNA: TGTGCCAGCAGCAGAACAGCTAGCGGGGGGTGGTCCTACGAGCAGTACTTC
size: -; V: TRBV6-1; D: -; J: TRBJ2-5; CDR3: CASSPPGGVAGTQYF; DNA: TGTGCCAGCAGCCCTCCGGGTGGGGTTGCTGGGACCCAGTACTTC
size: -; V: TRBV6-1; D: -; J: TRBJ2-3; CDR3: CVISGKGADTQYF; DNA: TGTGTCATATCCGGGAAAGGTGCAGATACGCAGTATTTT
size: -; V: TRBV27; D: TRBD2; J: TRBJ2-5; CDR3: CASSKGLAGAQGDQYF; DNA: TGTGCCAGCAGTAAGGGACTAGCGGGGGCTCAGGGGGACCAGTACTTC
size: -; V: TRBV5-4; D: TRBD2; J: TRBJ2-5; CDR3: CASSRTSGDQETQYF; DNA: TGTGCCAGCAGCCGGACTAGCGGGGACCAAGAGACCCAGTACTTC